The source of this T cell receptor (beta chain) is a study of cytotoxic CD8 clonotypes in ibrutinib-treated CLL. Across the whole study: The cohort had about a dozen relapsed/refractory and some 14 treatment-naive patients, 17 IGHV unmutated. Points from the study as a whole: Age-matched healthy donor levels were exceeded by baseline clonality, which tracked circulating CD8+ T-cell counts. Clonality, elevated at ibrutinib response, dropped back toward baseline at progression.

Depths of 1 in 200,000 to 1 in 1 million T cells were the sequencing target. The table came from immunoSEQ multiplex PCR; TCRdb's copy has only in-frame clones and leaves some out. The repertoire holds some 46,000 clones, roughly 69% seen once, with roughly 13% in the top ten. Germline CDR1 reads WSHSY; CDR2 reads SAAADI. The germline V and J ends were trimmed by 3 bases and 6 bases, with 8 bases remaining between them. CDR3 length equals 12 residues. Points on this clone: Its specificity is unknown.

This sequence joins TRBV10-2 and TRBJ1-2; D might be TRBD1 (5 bases). This sequence originates from a human donor with chronic lymphocytic leukemia. This material consisted of PBMCs, taken after 12 months of ibrutinib treatment. CDR3 loop: CASSDRVHGYTF. The CDR3 DNA reads TGCGCCAGCAGTGACAGGGTCCATGGCTACACCTTC.